Listed below are T cell receptor beta chains from one sample, sequenced in a study of blood T cell repertoires in COVID-19. The table came from immunoSEQ multiplex PCR; TCRdb's copy has only in-frame clones and leaves some out. Among about 260,000 clones listed, roughly nine tenths were seen once. The sample comprised PBMCs or T cells enriched from blood (not recorded which). These receptors came from a woman aged 45-65 years who had recovered from COVID-19. Each CDR3 is given with its conserved first and last residue. Fields, in order: D gene, V gene, clone size, J gene, CDR3 protein, CDR3 DNA. The D gene is left open where the match is weak. The listing skips clone size in some rows; elsewhere it reads once, few, many or a size class.

D: .; V: TRBV29-1; size: .; J: TRBJ1-5; CDR3: CSARTGYSNQPQHF; DNA: TGCAGCGCTAGGACGGGGTATAGCAATCAGCCCCAGCATTTT
D: .; V: TRBV11-1; size: .; J: TRBJ2-3; CDR3: CASSLIGVSTDTQYF; DNA: TGTGCCAGCAGCTTAATCGGGGTTAGCACAGATACGCAGTATTTT
D: .; V: TRBV12-5; size: .; J: TRBJ1-1; CDR3: CASGLGQVNTEAFF; DNA: TGTGCTAGTGGTTTGGGACAGGTGAACACTGAAGCTTTCTTT
D: .; V: TRBV2; size: .; J: TRBJ1-2; CDR3: CASRVRGNTGYTF; DNA: TGTGCCAGCAGGGTACGCGGGAATACGGGCTACACCTTC
D: .; V: TRBV30; size: few; J: TRBJ1-5; CDR3: CAWSQDRLGQPQHF; DNA: TGTGCCTGGAGTCAAGACAGGTTGGGTCAGCCCCAGCATTTT
D: .; V: TRBV7-2; size: .; J: TRBJ2-3; CDR3: CASSLEAYTDTQYF; DNA: TGTGCCAGCAGCTTAGAAGCGTACACAGATACGCAGTATTTT
D: TRBD1; V: TRBV6-1; size: few; J: TRBJ1-1; CDR3: CASSASIFRSQGAENTEAFF; DNA: TGTGCCAGCAGTGCATCGATTTTTAGATCACAGGGGGCTGAGAACACTGAAGCTTTCTTT
D: .; V: TRBV5-6; size: .; J: TRBJ1-2; CDR3: CASSLAQNYGYTF; DNA: TGTGCCAGCAGCTTGGCCCAGAACTATGGCTACACCTTC
D: .; V: TRBV28; size: .; J: TRBJ2-5; CDR3: CASDSGQGGQETQYF; DNA: TGTGCCAGCGACTCGGGGCAGGGGGGCCAAGAGACCCAGTACTTC
D: .; V: TRBV28; size: .; J: TRBJ1-5; CDR3: CASSSPWGGGSNQPQHF; DNA: TGTGCCAGCAGTTCTCCCTGGGGAGGGGGGTCCAATCAGCCCCAGCATTTT
D: .; V: TRBV7-9; size: .; J: TRBJ1-1; CDR3: CASSPGSSMNTEAFF; DNA: TGTGCCAGCAGCCCGGGAAGCAGCATGAACACTGAAGCTTTCTTT
D: TRBD2; V: TRBV3-1/TRBV3-2; size: .; J: TRBJ2-7; CDR3: CASSQGASGSNEQYF; DNA: TGTGCCAGCAGCCAAGGGGCTAGCGGGAGCAACGAGCAGTACTTC
D: TRBD1; V: TRBV19; size: .; J: TRBJ1-1; CDR3: CASSITGTGGWNTEAFF; DNA: TGTGCCAGTAGTATAACCGGGACAGGAGGATGGAACACTGAAGCTTTCTTT
D: TRBD2; V: TRBV28; size: .; J: TRBJ2-3; CDR3: CASSLVGASGRFDTQYF; DNA: TGTGCCAGCAGTTTAGTTGGAGCTAGCGGGAGGTTCGATACGCAGTATTTT
D: TRBD1; V: TRBV15; size: .; J: TRBJ2-7; CDR3: CATSRGQYYEQYF; DNA: TGTGCCACCAGCCGGGGACAGTACTACGAGCAGTACTTC
D: TRBD2; V: TRBV7-3; size: .; J: TRBJ2-1; CDR3: CASSLSFEAGVSNEQFF; DNA: TGTGCCAGCAGCTTATCCTTTGAGGCGGGAGTTTCGAATGAGCAGTTCTTC
D: TRBD2; V: TRBV5-8; size: .; J: TRBJ2-3; CDR3: CASSLLAGGDTQYF; DNA: TGTGCCAGCAGCTTACTAGCGGGAGGAGATACGCAGTATTTT
D: TRBD2; V: TRBV11-2; size: .; J: TRBJ2-3; CDR3: CASSSFYGGSSDTQYF; DNA: TGTGCCAGCAGCTCCTTTTACGGCGGGAGTTCAGATACGCAGTATTTT
D: .; V: TRBV6-6; size: .; J: TRBJ2-1; CDR3: CASSYGSYENEQFF; DNA: TGTGCCAGCAGTTACGGGAGTTATGAGAATGAGCAGTTCTTC
D: .; V: TRBV7-8; size: .; J: TRBJ2-5; CDR3: CASSLFEETQYF; DNA: TGTGCCAGCAGCTTATTCGAAGAGACCCAGTACTTC
D: .; V: TRBV2; size: .; J: TRBJ2-2; CDR3: CASRASSRNTGELFF; DNA: TGTGCCAGCAGGGCTAGTTCACGGAACACCGGGGAGCTGTTTTTT
D: .; V: TRBV3-1/TRBV3-2; size: .; J: TRBJ2-7; CDR3: CASSGLIAYEQYF; DNA: TGTGCCAGCAGCGGACTGATTGCCTACGAGCAGTACTTC
D: TRBD2; V: TRBV7-3; size: .; J: TRBJ2-1; CDR3: CASSLTSGSLYEQFF; DNA: TGTGCCAGCAGCCTGACTAGCGGGAGCCTCTATGAGCAGTTCTTC